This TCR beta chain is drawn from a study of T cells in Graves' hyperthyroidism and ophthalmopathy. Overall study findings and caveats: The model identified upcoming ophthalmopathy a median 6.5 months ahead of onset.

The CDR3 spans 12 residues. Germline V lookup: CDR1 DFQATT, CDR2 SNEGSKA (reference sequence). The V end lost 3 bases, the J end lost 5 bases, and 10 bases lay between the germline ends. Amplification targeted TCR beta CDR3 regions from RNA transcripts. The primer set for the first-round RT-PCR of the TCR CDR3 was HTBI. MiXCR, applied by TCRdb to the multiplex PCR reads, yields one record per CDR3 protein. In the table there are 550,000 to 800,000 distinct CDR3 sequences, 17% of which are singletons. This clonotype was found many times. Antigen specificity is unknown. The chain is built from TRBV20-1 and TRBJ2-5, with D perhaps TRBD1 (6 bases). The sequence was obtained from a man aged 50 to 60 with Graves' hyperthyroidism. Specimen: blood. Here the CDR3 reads CSARDQGETQYF. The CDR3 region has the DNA TGCAGTGCTAGGGACCAGGGGGAGACCCAGTACTTC.